Listed below are T cell receptor beta chains from one sample, sequenced in a study of blood T cell repertoires in COVID-19. The table came from immunoSEQ multiplex PCR; TCRdb's copy has only in-frame clones and leaves some out. The sample comprises some 130,000 clones, approximately 88% of which are singletons, and about 9.3% rests with the top ten. The sequenced sample was peripheral blood. The receptors were gathered from a man aged 50-60 years with acute or convalescent COVID-19. Each CDR3 is given with its conserved first and last residue. The D gene is left open where the match is weak. Clone size, where shown, is once, few, many, or a class for clones that have expanded.

v_gene	j_gene	abundance	d_gene	CDR3aa	CDR3nt
TRBV14	TRBJ1-1	once	.	CASSQDLDSEEAFF	TGTGCCAGCAGCCAAGATTTAGACAGCGAAGAAGCTTTCTTT
TRBV30	TRBJ1-5	.	.	CAWSPSDSSNQPQHF	TGTGCCTGGAGTCCCTCGGACAGTAGCAATCAGCCCCAGCATTTT
TRBV7-2	TRBJ1-2	few	TRBD1	CASRSPRTGGFYGYTF	TGTGCCAGCAGATCCCCCCGGACAGGGGGTTTCTATGGCTACACCTTC
TRBV18	TRBJ1-2	.	TRBD1	CASSSYDRDGYTF	TGTGCCAGCTCATCCTACGACAGGGATGGCTACACCTTC
TRBV5-4	TRBJ2-1	.	TRBD2	CASSFKAGGLGEQFF	TGTGCCAGCAGCTTCAAAGCGGGAGGGTTAGGTGAGCAGTTCTTC
TRBV11-3	TRBJ1-1	.	.	CASSLEGGTEAFF	TGTGCCAGCAGCTTAGAAGGCGGCACTGAAGCTTTCTTT
TRBV20-1	TRBJ1-2	once	.	CSASKGHLYGYTF	TGCAGTGCCAGTAAGGGACACCTCTATGGCTACACCTTC
TRBV15	TRBJ1-2	.	TRBD1	CATSRDGQGNYGYTF	TGTGCCACCAGCAGAGATGGACAGGGAAACTATGGCTACACCTTC
TRBV18	TRBJ1-3	.	.	CASSPGQISGNTIYF	TGTGCCAGCTCTCCAGGACAGATCTCTGGAAACACCATATATTTT
TRBV7-2	TRBJ1-1	.	TRBD1	CASSLQGVTEAFF	TGTGCCAGCAGCTTACAGGGGGTCACTGAAGCTTTCTTT
TRBV19	TRBJ2-1	once	TRBD1	CATKGSGTGGSEQFF	TGTGCCACGAAGGGATCCGGGACAGGGGGTAGTGAGCAGTTCTTC
TRBV18	TRBJ2-2	once	TRBD1	CASSLLGQAGELFF	TGTGCCAGCTCACTACTAGGACAGGCCGGGGAGCTGTTTTTT
TRBV19	TRBJ2-2	.	.	CASLGGDGTSNTGELFF	TGTGCCAGCCTAGGTGGGGACGGGACTTCGAACACCGGGGAGCTGTTTTTT
TRBV10-3	TRBJ1-1	.	TRBD1	CAIGATGSRTEAFF	TGTGCCATCGGGGCGACAGGGTCCCGCACTGAAGCTTTCTTT
TRBV7-7	TRBJ2-5	.	TRBD1	CASSTRTGVETQYF	TGTGCTAGCAGCACAAGGACAGGGGTAGAGACCCAGTACTTC
TRBV7-3	TRBJ1-1	.	TRBD1	CASSLQGRAGAEAFF	TGTGCCAGCAGCCTACAGGGGAGAGCCGGCGCTGAAGCTTTCTTT
TRBV24-1	TRBJ1-4	.	.	CATSDLNEFSANEKLFF	TGTGCCACCAGTGATTTGAACGAGTTTTCCGCTAATGAAAAACTGTTTTTT
TRBV11-2	TRBJ1-2	.	TRBD1	CASSAAGTGDGYTF	TGTGCCAGCAGTGCAGCCGGGACAGGGGATGGCTACACCTTC
TRBV19	TRBJ1-2	.	TRBD1	CASSIPPGQGGATGYTF	TGTGCCAGTAGTATACCCCCGGGACAGGGGGGAGCGACGGGCTACACCTTC
TRBV11-3	TRBJ2-2	.	.	CASSLGASLTGELFF	TGTGCCAGCAGCTTAGGGGCGAGCTTGACCGGGGAGCTGTTTTTT
TRBV3-1/TRBV3-2	TRBJ1-3	once	.	CASSQRLAGNTIYF	TGTGCCAGCAGCCAGAGATTGGCTGGAAACACCATATATTTT
TRBV10-3	TRBJ2-3	.	.	CAISAFSQGLGDTQYF	TGTGCCATCAGCGCCTTCAGTCAGGGGTTAGGGGATACGCAGTATTTT
TRBV11-2	TRBJ1-1	once	TRBD1	CASSVSGTATEAFF	TGTGCCAGCAGCGTATCCGGGACAGCAACTGAAGCTTTCTTT
TRBV11-2	TRBJ2-7	.	TRBD1	CASSLGAGQGNYEQYF	TGTGCCAGCAGCTTAGGTGCGGGACAGGGGAATTACGAGCAGTACTTC
TRBV5-1	TRBJ1-3	.	.	CASSPLGRLGNTIYF	TGCGCCAGCAGCCCTTTAGGCAGGCTTGGAAACACCATATATTTT
TRBV6-5	TRBJ2-7	.	.	CASGPGSYEQYF	TGTGCCAGCGGTCCAGGCTCCTACGAGCAGTACTTC
TRBV9	TRBJ2-1	.	TRBD2	CASSVAIAGDNEQFF	TGTGCCAGCAGCGTAGCAATAGCGGGGGATAATGAGCAGTTCTTC
TRBV4-2	TRBJ2-3	few	TRBD2	CASSQVWSSGGRTDTQYF	TGTGCCAGCAGCCAAGTGTGGTCTAGCGGGGGGAGGACAGATACGCAGTATTTT
TRBV11-2	TRBJ2-7	once	TRBD2	CASSWTSGGNYEQYF	TGTGCCAGCAGCTGGACTAGCGGAGGGAACTACGAGCAGTACTTC
TRBV6-1	TRBJ2-7	.	TRBD2	CASSEGTSGIYEQYF	TGTGCCAGCAGTGAAGGGACTAGCGGAATCTACGAGCAGTACTTC
TRBV7-9	TRBJ2-1	.	.	CASRSLGLEQFF	TGTGCCAGCAGGTCGCTTGGGCTCGAGCAGTTCTTC
TRBV19	TRBJ2-3	.	.	CASRGDFYDTQYF	TGTGCCAGTAGGGGGGACTTCTATGATACGCAGTATTTT
TRBV2	TRBJ2-4	.	TRBD2	CASSEYLSGMNIQYF	TGTGCCAGCAGTGAATATCTGAGCGGGATGAACATTCAGTACTTC
TRBV20-1	TRBJ1-1	.	.	CSAKKGTEAFF	TGCAGTGCCAAGAAGGGGACTGAAGCTTTCTTT
TRBV19	TRBJ1-2	.	.	CATKAPGRNYGYTF	TGTGCCACCAAGGCTCCGGGTAGAAACTATGGCTACACCTTC
TRBV19	TRBJ2-7	.	TRBD2	CASNHASGMKPYEQYF	TGTGCCAGTAACCATGCTAGCGGGATGAAGCCTTACGAGCAGTACTTC
TRBV10-1	TRBJ1-5	few	TRBD1	CASIERGQGNQPQHF	TGCGCCAGCATCGAGCGGGGACAGGGCAATCAGCCCCAGCATTTT
TRBV6-6	TRBJ1-2	.	.	CASLRGVGRLGYTF	TGTGCCAGCCTCAGGGGCGTCGGTCGTCTTGGCTACACCTTC
TRBV5-1	TRBJ2-2	.	.	CASSLYPRLAFVKNTGELFF	TGCGCCAGCAGCCTGTACCCGCGCCTAGCTTTTGTAAAGAACACCGGGGAGCTGTTTTTT